Shown below are 28 T cell receptor beta chains from a single sample sequenced in a study of neoadjuvant anti-PD-1 for oral cavity cancer. Using immunoSEQ multiplex PCR, the repertoire was profiled, and TCRdb retains in-frame clones only, with some absent. Among roughly 67,000 clones listed, around 80% were seen once. This material consisted of PBMCs, taken before nivolumab (anti-PD-1) treatment. The receptors stem from a person aged 35 to 85 with oral cavity squamous cell carcinoma.

This clone was recorded a few times. The chain links TRBV7-9 to TRBJ1-1; D unclear. CDR1 and CDR2 from the germline V gene are SEHNR and FQNEAQ (reference sequence). V was trimmed by 6 bases and J by 0 bases, leaving 14 bases between them. The CDR3 has 15 amino acids. CDR3 sequence: CASRDKQRLNTEAFF. The CDR3 region has the DNA TGTGCCAGCAGAGATAAACAGAGACTGAACACTGAAGCTTTCTTT.

The rearrangement links TRBV10-1 to TRBJ2-1, with 11 bases that match TRBD2. Trimming removed 5 bases from V and 7 bases from J; junction bases left unmatched: 7. The CDR3 consists of 15 residues. Germline V CDR1 and CDR2: WNHNN, SYGVQD (reference sequence). The CDR3 region is CASSPLAGARNEQFF. DNA of the CDR3: TGCGCCAGCAGTCCACTAGCGGGGGCTCGGAATGAGCAGTTCTTC.

This clone was counted between two and nine times. The chain is built from TRBV30 and TRBJ1-3; no clear D. CDR1 and CDR2 (germline): GTSNPN, SVGIG (reference sequence). V was pared by 1 base and J by 3 bases, with 13 bases between. This CDR3 region has 15 residues. The CDR3 loop is CAWSGLGIGGNTIYF. CDR3 sequence (DNA): TGTGCCTGGAGTGGTTTGGGGATCGGTGGAAACACCATATATTTT.

The chain is built from TRBV6-6 and TRBJ2-2, with 8 bases fitting TRBD2. Germline V gives CDR1 MNHNY, CDR2 SVGAGI (reference sequence). The CDR3 length is 16 residues. V lost 7 bases, J lost 0 bases, and 7 bases stayed unmatched. The CDR3 DNA is TGTGCCAGCATACACCGTAGCGGGGCGAACACCGGGGAGCTGTTTTTT. The encoded protein is CASIHRSGANTGELFF.

The chain carries TRBV5-1 and TRBJ2-5; D ambiguous. This CDR3 spans 13 amino acids. Looked up from germline, CDR1 is SGHRS and CDR2 is YFSETQ. V was cut by 0 bases and J by 2 bases, with 5 bases left in between. In DNA form, the CDR3 reads TGCGCCAGCAGCTTGGATCAGCAAGAGACCCAGTACTTC. It translates to CASSLDQQETQYF.

The chain recombines TRBV27 with TRBJ2-1; TRBD2 agrees at 11 bases. The length of the CDR3 is 16 residues. The V and J ends lost 4 bases and 4 bases, in that order; junction bases with no gene match: 6. The germline V gene has CDR1 MNHEY and CDR2 SMNVEV (reference sequence). The CDR3 loop reads CASSSILAGEYNEQFF. The CDR3 DNA follows: TGTGCCAGCAGTTCCATACTAGCGGGAGAGTACAATGAGCAGTTCTTC.

The rearrangement links TRBV9 to TRBJ2-1; 11 positions agree with TRBD2. CDR3 length: 17 amino acids. The V gene end was trimmed by 0 bases and the J gene end by 0 bases; junction bases not matched to a gene: 2. The germline V gene has CDR1 SGDLS and CDR2 YYNGEE. CDR3 sequence: CASSVGTSGSSYNEQFF. The CDR3 nucleotides read TGTGCCAGCAGCGTAGGCACTAGCGGGAGCTCCTACAATGAGCAGTTCTTC. The full variable domain, in which reference TRBV9 and TRBJ2-1 provide the parts outside the CDR3, is DSGVTQTPKHLITATGQRVTLRCSPRSGDLSVYWYQQSLDQGLQFLIQYYNGEERAKGNILERFSAQQFPDLHSELNLSSLELGDSALYFCASSVGTSGSSYNEQFFGPGTRLTVL.

This chain joins TRBV9 and TRBJ2-3, with TRBD1 identical over 8 bases. Germline CDR1 and CDR2: SGDLS and YYNGEE. The junction had 6 bases not matched to a gene; V was cut back by 5 bases and J by 4 bases. The CDR3 totals 14 residues. CDR3 bases: TGTGCCAGCAGTAACAAACAGGGGGCAGATACGCAGTATTTT. This gives the protein CASSNKQGADTQYF.

This rearrangement joins TRBV11-2 to TRBJ2-1; 8 bases are a match to TRBD2. V lost 4 bases, J lost 4 bases, and 6 bases stayed unmatched. The CDR3 spans 15 residues. CDR1 is SGHAT and CDR2 is FQNNGV in the germline V gene. The CDR3 reads CASSSTSGLYNEQFF. DNA for the CDR3: TGTGCCAGCAGCTCCACTAGCGGCCTTTACAATGAGCAGTTCTTC.

The chain links TRBV6-1 to TRBJ1-1; D is undetermined. Germline CDR1 reads MNHNS; CDR2 reads SASEGT. CDR3 length: 13 amino acids. The ends were cut back, 5 bases at V and 8 bases at J, with 15 bases in the middle. CDR3 residues: CASSSKEEREAFF. The CDR3 DNA reads TGTGCCAGCAGTTCTAAAGAGGAACGGGAAGCTTTCTTT.

CDR3 loop: CASSIRMIEAFF. CDR3 coding DNA: TGTGCCAGCAGCATAAGAATGATTGAAGCTTTCTTT. The genes are TRBV28 and TRBJ1-1; D is uncertain. The V and J ends lost 6 bases and 7 bases respectively, with 12 bases between them. The CDR3 has 12 amino acids. Germline assignment: CDR1 MDHEN and CDR2 SYDVKM.

This chain uses TRBV18 with TRBJ2-1, with D possibly being TRBD2 (6 bases). CDR3 length: 16 residues. Between the trimmed V and J ends, which lost 2 bases and 5 bases, there was a span of 16 bases. Germline V gene sequence: CDR1 KGHSH, CDR2 LQKENI. The CDR3 protein is CASSPVWRERDNEQFF. In nucleotides, the CDR3 is TGTGCCAGCTCACCAGTTTGGCGGGAAAGGGACAATGAGCAGTTCTTC.

The rearrangement joins TRBV10-1 to TRBJ2-7; 9 bases fit TRBD2. CDR1 is WNHNN and CDR2 is SYGVQD in the germline V gene (reference sequence). This CDR3 comprises 14 residues. V gave up 10 bases and J gave up 3 bases; unmatched junction bases: 10. The CDR3 DNA sequence: TGCGCCAACAAACTTCAAGCGGGGGGCTACGAGCAGTACTTC. Protein product: CANKLQAGGYEQYF.

In its sample, this clone was seen once. This chain joins TRBV5-1 and TRBJ1-1; D is ambiguous. The CDR3 loop spans 14 amino acids. V lost 1 base, J lost 1 base, and 8 bases lay in between. Germline V lookup: CDR1 SGHRS, CDR2 YFSETQ. The CDR3 here is CASSLSVGNTEAFF. For the CDR3, the DNA is TGCGCCAGCAGCTTGTCGGTAGGGAACACTGAAGCTTTCTTT.

This clone has only a few counts. The gene calls are TRBV27 and TRBJ2-1; perhaps D is TRBD1 or TRBD2 (5 bases each). Germline values: CDR1 MNHEY, CDR2 SMNVEV (reference sequence). This CDR3 has 15 residues. V was pared by 6 bases and J by 0 bases, with 12 bases between. CDR3 nucleotide sequence: TGTGCCAGCAGCCCAGGGACCACCTCCTACAATGAGCAGTTCTTC. Translation gives CASSPGTTSYNEQFF.

The rearrangement uses TRBV2 and TRBJ2-3; 13 nucleotides align to TRBD2. J gave up 4 bases and V 4 bases, and 14 bases lay outside the gene matches. CDR1 is SNHLY, CDR2 FYNNEI, per germline. The CDR3 is 19 residues long. CDR3 in amino acids: CASSVQGLAGAGTADTQYF. CDR3 DNA: TGTGCCAGCAGTGTCCAAGGACTAGCGGGAGCGGGTACCGCAGATACGCAGTATTTT.

Here the CDR3 reads CASSQGYVGGYGYTF. The CDR3 DNA follows: TGCGCCAGCAGCCAAGGGTACGTCGGGGGCTATGGCTACACCTTC. The rearrangement uses TRBV4-1 and TRBJ1-2; a possible D gene is TRBD1 (5 bases). Trimming took off 1 base at V and 4 bases at J, with 13 bases between the two ends. CDR3 size: 15 residues. CDR1 MGHRA and CDR2 YSYEKL come from the germline V gene.

The chain uses TRBV11-2 and TRBJ1-2; 10 bases match TRBD1. Germline lookup yields CDR1 SGHAT and CDR2 FQNNGV. With V trimmed by 6 bases and J by 0 bases, 7 bases remained unmatched. The CDR3 covers 16 residues. In DNA form, the CDR3 reads TGTGCCAGCAGACCGGGACAGGGGATGTCTAACTATGGCTACACCTTC. Its translation is CASRPGQGMSNYGYTF. The full variable domain, in which reference TRBV11-2 and TRBJ1-2 provide the parts outside the CDR3, is EAGVAQSPRYKIIEKRQSVAFWCNPISGHATLYWYQQILGQGPKLLIQFQNNGVVDDSQLPKDRFSAERLKGVDSTLKIQPAKLEDSAVYLCASRPGQGMSNYGYTFGSGTRLTVV.

The chain couples TRBV11-2 to TRBJ2-3; TRBD2 matches 7 bases. The ends lost 1 base at V and 2 bases at J; junction bases unmatched: 6. CDR1 SGHAT and CDR2 FQNNGV come from the germline V gene. The CDR3 is 16 residues long. The CDR3, as DNA: TGTGCCAGCAGCTTAGGTTTCCTAGCGGCCACAGATACGCAGTATTTT. This encodes CASSLGFLAATDTQYF.

V gene TRBV6-5 combines with J gene TRBJ1-5; 7 bases match TRBD1. CDR1 and CDR2 (germline): MNHEY, SVGAGI. The ends lost 5 bases at V and 7 bases at J; junction bases unmatched: 8. The CDR3 length is 14 residues. The DNA of the CDR3 is TGTGCCAGCAGTGACACAGGGGTTAGGCAGCCCCAGCATTTT. It is translated as CASSDTGVRQPQHF.

This clone has just a few counts. The rearrangement links TRBV27 to TRBJ2-7; weak D call: TRBD2 (5 bases). Trimming took off 6 bases at V and 2 bases at J, with 11 bases between the two ends. The CDR3 has 13 amino acids. Germline lookup yields CDR1 MNHEY and CDR2 SMNVEV (reference sequence). CDR3 amino acids: CASSRLFTYEQYF. In nucleotides, the CDR3 is TGTGCCAGCAGCCGACTATTCACCTACGAGCAGTACTTC.

This chain links TRBV9 with TRBJ2-1; TRBD2 matches at 16 bases. CDR1 is SGDLS, CDR2 YYNGEE, per germline. Germline trimming cut 0 bases from V and 3 bases from J; bases unmatched to any gene: 15. The CDR3 spans 22 residues. CDR3 nucleotides: TGTGCCAGCAGCGTAGTGCCTAGTTTGCTGGGACTAGCGGGAGGGTTCTACAATGAGCAGTTCTTC. Its translation: CASSVVPSLLGLAGGFYNEQFF. Variable domain in full (rest from reference TRBV9 and TRBJ2-1): DSGVTQTPKHLITATGQRVTLRCSPRSGDLSVYWYQQSLDQGLQFLIQYYNGEERAKGNILERFSAQQFPDLHSELNLSSLELGDSALYFCASSVVPSLLGLAGGFYNEQFFGPGTRLTVL.

As concerns this clone: Different DNA sequences within this sample yield the same CDR3. The chain has TRBV11-2 and TRBJ2-3; D may be TRBD1 (5 bases). The CDR3 extends over 14 amino acids. With 1 base removed from V and 5 bases from J, the gap between germline ends came to 10 bases. Germline values: CDR1 SGHAT, CDR2 FQNNGV. CDR3 residues: CASSLGTPRDTQYF. The CDR3 coding sequence is TGTGCCAGCAGCTTAGGGACACCGAGAGATACGCAGTATTTT.

The chain has TRBV9 and TRBJ1-1, with D possibly being TRBD1 (6 bases). V was clipped by 3 bases and J by 5 bases, with 17 bases between them. CDR3 length equals 15 residues. The germline V gene encodes CDR1 SGDLS and CDR2 YYNGEE. CDR3 sequence reads: CASSELQGEATEAFF. The CDR3 DNA is TGTGCCAGCAGCGAATTACAGGGCGAGGCGACTGAAGCTTTCTTT.

The chain joins TRBV29-1 to TRBJ2-3, with D uncertain. The CDR3 sequence is 14 residues long. Germline V gene lookup returns CDR1 SQVTM and CDR2 ANQGSEA. The ends were cut back, 3 bases at V and 4 bases at J, with 14 bases in the middle. For the CDR3, the DNA is TGCAGCGTTGAGGGGTCTAGTGGGTCAGATACGCAGTATTTT. It is translated as CSVEGSSGSDTQYF.

In its sample, this clone ranks as medium-sized. The chain has TRBV6-1 and TRBJ2-7; 8 nucleotides line up with TRBD2. CDR3 size: 15 residues. Germline V CDR1 and CDR2: MNHNS, SASEGT. V trimming: 2 bases; J trimming: 0 bases; junction bases outside the gene matches: 3. This chain's CDR3 is CASSESGSPSYEQYF. CDR3 in DNA: TGTGCCAGCAGTGAAAGCGGGAGCCCCTCCTACGAGCAGTACTTC.

The chain is built from TRBV4-1 and TRBJ2-3, with D unclear. Trimming pared 0 bases from V and 3 bases from J, leaving 7 bases between. This CDR3 spans 14 amino acids. Germline V CDR1 and CDR2: MGHRA, YSYEKL. CDR3 amino acids: CASSQDPVTDTQYF. The CDR3 region has the DNA TGCGCCAGCAGCCAAGATCCCGTTACAGATACGCAGTATTTT.

This chain links TRBV7-3 with TRBJ2-7, with D possibly TRBD2 on 6 matching bases. V was pared by 5 bases and J by 3 bases, with 26 bases between. Germline CDR1 SGHTA, CDR2 FQGTGA. CDR3 length: 18 amino acids. The CDR3 DNA reads TGTGCCAGCAGCCCAACCCCCTGGAGGGGTAGGGGCCACTACGAGCAGTACTTC. Translation: CASSPTPWRGRGHYEQYF.